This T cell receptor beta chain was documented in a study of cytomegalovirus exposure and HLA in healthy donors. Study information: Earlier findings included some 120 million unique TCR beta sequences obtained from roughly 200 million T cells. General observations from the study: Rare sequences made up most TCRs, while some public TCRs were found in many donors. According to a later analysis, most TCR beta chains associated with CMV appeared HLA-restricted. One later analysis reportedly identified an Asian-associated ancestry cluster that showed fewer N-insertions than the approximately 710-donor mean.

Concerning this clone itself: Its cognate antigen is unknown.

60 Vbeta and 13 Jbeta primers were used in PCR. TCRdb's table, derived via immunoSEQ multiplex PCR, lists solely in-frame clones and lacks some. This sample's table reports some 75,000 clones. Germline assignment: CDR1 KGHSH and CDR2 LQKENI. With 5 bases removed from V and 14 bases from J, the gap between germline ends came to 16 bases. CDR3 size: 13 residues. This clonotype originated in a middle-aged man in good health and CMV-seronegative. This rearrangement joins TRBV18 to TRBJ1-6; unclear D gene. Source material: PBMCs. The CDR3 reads CASSTGLSEALHF. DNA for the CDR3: TGTGCCAGCTCAACCGGACTGAGCGAGGCCCTCCACTTT.